The rows below give T cell receptor beta chains drawn from one sample of a study of OX40 agonist ivuxolimab in advanced cancers. Libraries were prepared by immunoSEQ multiplex PCR; TCRdb keeps only in-frame clonotypes and omits some of them. This table holds tens of thousands of clones, 80% to 90% found once. The sample in question was CD4+ or CD8+ T cells sorted from blood, obtained in a trial of the OX40 agonist ivuxolimab. All receptors come from an adult with an advanced solid tumor such as melanoma, head and neck, liver or kidney cancer. The CDR3 runs from the conserved cysteine through the conserved F or W. D genes are given only for firm matches. The size entry is marked missing in some rows and otherwise reads once, few, many or a size class.

clone_size,j_call,v_call,d_call,cdr3_nt,cdr3_aa
.,TRBJ2-7,TRBV5-1,.,TGCGCCAGCAGCCCCTTGACTAGGGGGACCTACGAGCAGTACTTC,CASSPLTRGTYEQYF
.,TRBJ2-5,TRBV12-5,.,TGTGCTAGTTCCTTGCAGGGGGGGTACCAAGAGACCCAGTACTTC,CASSLQGGYQETQYF
.,TRBJ2-1,TRBV18,.,TGTGCCAGCTCACCTACCAAAGACGAGCAGTTCTTC,CASSPTKDEQFF
many,TRBJ2-5,TRBV28,.,TGTGCCAGCAGAGGGACGGTAAAGACCCAGTACTTC,CASRGTVKTQYF
.,TRBJ2-1,TRBV6-5,TRBD2,TGTGCCAGCAGTGCTTTTAGCGGGAGGACCTATGAGCAGTTCTTC,CASSAFSGRTYEQFF
.,TRBJ2-3,TRBV28,TRBD1,TGTGCCAGCAGGGGACAGGGGGGAGATACGCAGTATTTT,CASRGQGGDTQYF
.,TRBJ1-2,TRBV2,.,TGTGCCAGCACCTTGTCAAATGGCTACACCTTC,CASTLSNGYTF
.,TRBJ1-1,TRBV7-8,TRBD1,TGTGCCAGCAGCTTCGCAGGGGGTTTGGCCACTGAAGCTTTCTTT,CASSFAGGLATEAFF
.,TRBJ2-1,TRBV2,TRBD1,TGTGCCGCCCAAACGGGACAGGACTACAATGAGCAGTTCTTC,CAAQTGQDYNEQFF
many,TRBJ2-7,TRBV7-2,.,TGTGCCAGCAGCTTAGGGTCCTACGAGCAGTACTTC,CASSLGSYEQYF
.,TRBJ1-4,TRBV30,.,TGTGCCTGGAGTGTGGGTGAAAAACTGTTTTTT,CAWSVGEKLFF
.,TRBJ2-3,TRBV11-2,.,TGTGCCAGCAGACCTACGGGGGCCACAGATACGCAGTATTTT,CASRPTGATDTQYF
.,TRBJ1-2,TRBV6-6,.,TGTGCCAGCGGAACAGGGTACGGCTACACCTTC,CASGTGYGYTF
.,TRBJ2-1,TRBV5-4,TRBD2,TGTGCCAGCAGCAACGGGGGGGCCCTATCCTACAATGAGCAGTTCTTC,CASSNGGALSYNEQFF
few,TRBJ2-1,TRBV7-8,TRBD2,TGTGCCAGCAGCTTAGTGGGGCGGCGGGGGGCCCAAAATGAGCAGTTCTTC,CASSLVGRRGAQNEQFF
.,TRBJ1-2,TRBV7-9,TRBD1,TGTGCCAGCAGCCCCCAGGGGGCAGGATATGGCTACACCTTC,CASSPQGAGYGYTF
.,TRBJ1-1,TRBV14,.,TGTGCCAGCAGCCAAGTACGTCGGGGGGAAGCTTTCTTT,CASSQVRRGEAFF
once,TRBJ2-7,TRBV28,.,TGTGCCAGCAGCCACAGGGGGGGCCCTGAGCACTTC,CASSHRGGPEHF
once,TRBJ1-4,TRBV5-5,.,TGTGCCAGCAGCCGGGAGGGGCTTGAAAAACTGTTTTTT,CASSREGLEKLFF
.,TRBJ1-5,TRBV5-1,.,TGCGCCAGCAGCCTGGAGGGGGGGGGTAGCCAGCCCCAGCATTTT,CASSLEGGGSQPQHF
.,TRBJ1-3,TRBV7-2,TRBD1,TGTGCCAGCAGCTTAGCGACAGGGGGTCTTGGAAACACCATATATTTT,CASSLATGGLGNTIYF
.,TRBJ1-6,TRBV25-1,TRBD1,TGTGCCACCAAAGCCGGGACAGGGATTTCACCCCTCCACTTT,CATKAGTGISPLHF
.,TRBJ2-7,TRBV4-3,.,TGCGCCAGCAGCCAAGATAGATTCACCTACGAGCAGTACTTC,CASSQDRFTYEQYF
.,TRBJ2-7,TRBV6-5,.,TGTGCCAGCAGTGGACAAGGGCGCTCCTACGAGCAGTACTTC,CASSGQGRSYEQYF
once,TRBJ2-2,TRBV5-1,TRBD1,TGCGCCAGCAGCTTGAGACAGGGGGCCACCGGGGAGCTGTTTTTT,CASSLRQGATGELFF
.,TRBJ1-2,TRBV6-1,.,TGTGCCAGCAGTGAAAGGGCAGCGGGGGCCGGCTACACCTTC,CASSERAAGAGYTF
.,TRBJ1-5,TRBV2,.,TGTGCCGGAACCCCGGGACCCTCTAGCAATCAGCCCCAGCATTTT,CAGTPGPSSNQPQHF